These 11 T cell receptor beta chains share one sample of origin, sequenced in a study of cytomegalovirus exposure and HLA in healthy donors (dated by TCRdb to 2017 to 2019). Library construction relied on the immunoSEQ multiplex PCR assay. For the multiplex PCR, a mixture combining 60 forward primers for TCR Vbeta segments and 13 reverse primers for TCR Jbeta segments was used. The source is immuneACCESS, and TCRdb retained only in-frame sequences with V and J called. Part of the clones is not carried over; for the studies checked, unresolved V genes explain less than half of this, and the remainder is unexplained. Present in this sample are approximately 170,000 clones, over 70% of which were seen just once. More than 6% of the sample rests with the top ten. The source material was PBMCs. The receptor source for this set is a woman aged 40 to 55 in good health and CMV-seropositive.

This clone has just one count. The chain uses TRBV6-4 and TRBJ2-3, with D hard to call. The CDR3 loop spans 12 amino acids. CDR1 is MRHNA and CDR2 is SNTAGT in the germline V gene. Between the trimmed V and J ends, which lost 8 bases and 3 bases, there was a span of 9 bases. Written as DNA, the CDR3 is TGTGCCAGCGCCGACGGGACAGATACGCAGTATTTT. Translation gives CASADGTDTQYF.

The rearrangement uses TRBV5-1 and TRBJ1-2; 10 bases fit TRBD1. There are 16 residues in the CDR3. Germline trimming cut 0 bases from V and 6 bases from J; bases unmatched to any gene: 8. Germline assignment: CDR1 SGHRS and CDR2 YFSETQ. This CDR3 reads CASSLDTTGGAHGYTF. DNA of the CDR3: TGCGCCAGCAGCTTGGACACGACAGGGGGCGCGCATGGCTACACCTTC. Full variable domain (remainder filled in from reference TRBV5-1 and TRBJ1-2): KAGVTQTPRYLIKTRGQQVTLSCSPISGHRSVSWYQQTPGQGLQFLFEYFSETQRNKGNFPGRFSGRQFSNSRSEMNVSTLELGDSALYLCASSLDTTGGAHGYTFGSGTRLTVV.

J is TRBJ2-1 and V is TRBV4-3; 7 bases agree with TRBD2. V was clipped by 4 bases and J by 10 bases; unmatched bases: 7. Germline V gene lookup returns CDR1 LGHNA and CDR2 YSLEER. This CDR3 contains 13 residues. The chain's CDR3 is CASSLGGGGEQFF. The CDR3 DNA sequence: TGCGCCAGCAGCCTGGGCGGGGGTGGGGAGCAGTTCTTC.

The chain joins TRBV6-1 to TRBJ2-5, with 9 bases aligning to TRBD2. Germline V gene sequence: CDR1 MNHNS, CDR2 SASEGT. Unmatched junction bases numbered 3, after V lost 1 base and J lost 0 bases. The CDR3 is 16 residues long. The CDR3 coding sequence is TGTGCCAGCAGTGAAGGGAGCGGGGGGAACCAAGAGACCCAGTACTTC. Encoded protein: CASSEGSGGNQETQYF.

The CDR3 loop reads CASSLRLPGQGIPGANEKLFF. The CDR3 DNA is TGTGCCAGCAGCTTAAGACTCCCGGGACAGGGGATACCAGGGGCTAATGAAAAACTGTTTTTT. The J gene is TRBJ1-4, the V gene TRBV7-8, with TRBD1 matching over 10 bases. The CDR3 is made up of 21 amino acids. Germline-derived CDR1 and CDR2 are SGHVS and FQNEAQ. The junction had 18 bases not matched to a gene; V was cut back by 2 bases and J by 3 bases.

The chain is built from TRBV5-1 and TRBJ1-2; 10 bases line up with TRBD1. J was trimmed by 3 bases and V by 0 bases; bases with no gene match: 2. The CDR3 loop spans 15 amino acids. Germline V lookup: CDR1 SGHRS, CDR2 YFSETQ. CDR3 sequence: CASSLGGTGDYGYTF. The CDR3 coding sequence is TGCGCCAGCAGCTTGGGGGGGACAGGGGACTATGGCTACACCTTC.

This chain connects TRBV28 to TRBJ1-1, with D possibly TRBD1 on 5 matching bases. Germline V CDR1 and CDR2: MDHEN, SYDVKM. With 6 bases removed from V and 8 bases from J, the gap between germline ends came to 13 bases. This CDR3 has 12 residues. The CDR3 DNA sequence: TGTGCCAGCAGGCAGCCAGGGATGGAAGCTTTCTTT. Translation gives CASRQPGMEAFF.

The V and J genes are TRBV2 and TRBJ1-2, with 8 bases that match TRBD1. CDR1 is SNHLY and CDR2 is FYNNEI in the germline V gene. The CDR3 totals 13 residues. V shed 7 bases and J 8 bases; nucleotides not matched to a gene: 9. CDR3 loop: CASIQDRANGYTF. The CDR3 nucleotides read TGTGCCAGCATCCAGGACAGGGCCAACGGCTACACCTTC.

This clone occurred a few times. The rearrangement uses TRBV29-1 and TRBJ2-2, with D possibly being TRBD1 (6 bases). In germline, CDR1 is SQVTM, CDR2 ANQGSEA. The CDR3 contains 13 residues. The V and J ends lost 6 bases and 6 bases respectively, with 14 bases between them. As DNA, the CDR3 is TGCAGCGTGGCCACAGGGTCCTCCGGGGAGCTGTTTTTT. Its translation: CSVATGSSGELFF.

The chain links TRBV29-1 to TRBJ2-5; 9 positions agree with TRBD2. Germline CDR1 SQVTM, CDR2 ANQGSEA. With 7 bases clipped from V and 3 bases from J, the junction kept 12 bases outside the gene matches. CDR3 length equals 15 residues. As DNA, the CDR3 is TGCAGCGGCCAGAACCACGGCGGGGGGGAAGAGACCCAGTACTTC. The encoded protein is CSGQNHGGGEETQYF.

The chain has TRBV5-6 and TRBJ2-7; maybe TRBD1 (7 bases). CDR3 length: 13 amino acids. Germline assignment: CDR1 SGHDT and CDR2 YYEEEE. V shed 2 bases and J shed 4 bases, with 10 bases lying between them. The CDR3 bases are TGTGCCAGCAGCTTCAGGGGGGTGTACGAGCAGTACTTC. This translates into CASSFRGVYEQYF.